These 17 T cell receptor beta chains share one sample of origin, sequenced in a study of cytomegalovirus exposure and HLA in healthy donors. PCR employed 60 Vbeta and 13 Jbeta primers. Using immunoSEQ multiplex PCR, the repertoire was profiled, and TCRdb retains in-frame clones only, with some absent. This sample yields 90,000 or so clones, of which roughly 82% are seen a single time; around 3.2% belongs to the top ten. Sequenced sample: PBMCs. The receptors derive from a man aged 30-40 years in good health and CMV-seropositive.

The J gene is TRBJ2-1, the V gene TRBV21-1; the table calls TRBD2, which could not be checked here. TRBV21-1 is assigned pseudogene status. The CDR3 covers 16 residues. Here the CDR3 reads CASSPVLRLAVGEQFF. CDR3 DNA: TGTGCCAGCAGCCCCGTGCTAAGACTAGCGGTTGGTGAGCAGTTCTTC.

This clone was seen once. The chain links TRBV5-6 to TRBJ2-3; D perhaps matches TRBD2 (5 bases). CDR1 and CDR2 (germline): SGHDT, YYEEEE. Trimming removed 4 bases at V and 1 base at J, with 19 bases between. The CDR3 runs to 17 residues. DNA of the CDR3: TGTGCCAGCAGCCCTACCCTCCAGAGGGTAGGCACAGATACGCAGTATTTT. Protein product: CASSPTLQRVGTDTQYF.

This clone was observed many times. The CDR3 DNA is TGTGCCAGCAGCGTAGAGGTTCGGGTGGAGGTCTCTGGCTACACCTTC. It is translated as CASSVEVRVEVSGYTF. V and J are TRBV9 and TRBJ1-2; D uncertain. V was shortened by 0 bases and J by 7 bases, with 19 bases between the two germline ends. The CDR3 consists of 16 residues. Germline values: CDR1 SGDLS, CDR2 YYNGEE.

The chain is built from TRBV28 and TRBJ2-2, with 10 bases matching TRBD2. With V trimmed by 6 bases and J by 4 bases, 8 bases remained unmatched. The CDR3 contains 16 residues. Germline CDR1 reads MDHEN; CDR2 reads SYDVKM. CDR3 residues: CASRVASGSSTGELFF. The DNA for the CDR3 is TGTGCCAGCAGGGTCGCTAGCGGGAGTAGCACCGGGGAGCTGTTTTTT. Combining the CDR3 with reference TRBV28 and TRBJ2-2 gives the whole variable domain DVKVTQSSRYLVKRTGEKVFLECVQDMDHENMFWYRQDPGLGLRLIYFSYDVKMKEKGDIPEGYSVSREKKERFSLILESASTNQTSMYLCASRVASGSSTGELFFGEGSRLTVL.

Notes on this clone: Its ends do not fully match the called genes, so a read error is possible. This sample also contains other DNA sequences that code for the same CDR3. The chain employs TRBV7-6 and TRBJ1-4, with 10 bases that match TRBD1. Germline-derived CDR1 and CDR2 are SGHVS and FNYEAQ. The CDR3 is 17 amino acids. CDR3 DNA: TGTGCCAGCAGCTTAGTGGGACAGGGGTTTAACGAAGAAAAGCTGTTTTTT. Protein: CASSLVGQGFNEEKLFF.

V usage is TRBV7-2 and J usage is TRBJ2-3; D might be TRBD2 (6 bases). Germline CDR1 and CDR2: SGHTA and FQGNSA. The CDR3 has 15 amino acids. V was pared by 6 bases and J by 2 bases, with 15 bases between. CDR3 nucleotide sequence: TGTGCCAGCAGGTCACCGGGACTTTTCACAGATACGCAGTATTTT. It is translated as CASRSPGLFTDTQYF. Supplemented by reference TRBV7-2 and TRBJ2-3, the full variable domain reads GAGVSQSPSNKVTEKGKDVELRCDPISGHTALYWYRQSLGQGLEFLIYFQGNSAPDKSGLPSDRFSAERTGGSVSTLTIQRTQQEDSAVYLCASRSPGLFTDTQYFGPGTRLTVL.

A single count supports this clone. V usage is TRBV28 and J usage is TRBJ1-2, with TRBD1 matching 7 bases. CDR3 length: 13 amino acids. The germline gives CDR1 MDHEN, CDR2 SYDVKM. With 7 bases clipped from V and 5 bases from J, the junction kept 7 bases outside the gene matches. The CDR3 here is CASISTGPYGYTF. CDR3 bases: TGTGCCAGCATCTCGACAGGGCCTTATGGCTACACCTTC.

The V gene is TRBV9, the J gene TRBJ1-1; D is possibly TRBD1 (5 bases). The CDR3 runs 16 residues. Trimming left V 3 bases short and J 0 bases short, with 15 bases between. CDR1 is SGDLS and CDR2 is YYNGEE in the germline V gene. The CDR3 sequence: CASSAVKGHLNTEAFF. CDR3 DNA sequence: TGTGCCAGCAGCGCAGTGAAGGGGCATTTGAACACTGAAGCTTTCTTT.

This clone was found once. The rearrangement joins TRBV10-3 to TRBJ2-7; 7 bases are shared with TRBD1. With V trimmed by 6 bases and J by 1 base, 3 bases remained unmatched. This CDR3 comprises 13 residues. Germline V gene data show CDR1 as ENHRY and CDR2 as SYGVKD. The CDR3 reads CAISEGQSYEQYF. CDR3 coding DNA: TGTGCCATCAGCGAGGGACAGTCCTACGAGCAGTACTTC.

The chain recombines TRBV18 with TRBJ1-1, with a possible D match to TRBD1 (5 bases). The germline V gene has CDR1 KGHSH and CDR2 LQKENI. There are 15 residues in the CDR3. V was trimmed by 0 bases and J by 2 bases, leaving 10 bases between them. The CDR3 reads CASSPPRGDNTEAFF. In nucleotides, the CDR3 is TGTGCCAGCTCACCACCTCGGGGGGATAACACTGAAGCTTTCTTT.

V is TRBV5-6 and J is TRBJ1-4; D is undetermined. Germline-derived CDR1 and CDR2 are SGHDT and YYEEEE. Between the trimmed V and J ends, which lost 3 bases and 8 bases, there was a span of 20 bases. This CDR3 is built from 16 residues. CDR3 region: CASSSFDFYPAEKLFF. The CDR3 DNA reads TGTGCCAGCAGCTCCTTTGACTTTTACCCTGCGGAAAAACTGTTTTTT.

V is TRBV25-1 and J is TRBJ1-6, with a tentative D call TRBD1 (5 bases). Trimming took 4 bases from V and 7 from J, leaving 8 bases between them. Germline lookup yields CDR1 MGHDK and CDR2 SYGVNS. This CDR3 comprises 13 residues. CDR3 nucleotide sequence: TGTGCCAGCAGTGCATCAGGGAATTCACCCCTCCACTTT. This codes for CASSASGNSPLHF.

This clone is a singleton in its sample. J is TRBJ2-2 and V is TRBV6-4, with TRBD2 matching 10 bases. The CDR3 has 13 residues. Germline CDR1 is MRHNA and CDR2 is SNTAGT. With V trimmed by 7 bases and J by 7 bases, 3 bases remained unmatched. The CDR3 loop reads CASTSGSGGELFF. CDR3 coding DNA: TGTGCCAGCACTAGCGGGAGCGGCGGGGAGCTGTTTTTT.

CDR3 sequence: CASSPRETHEQFF. CDR3 sequence (DNA): TGTGCCAGCTCCCCGAGGGAGACCCATGAGCAGTTCTTC. This sequence joins TRBV18 and TRBJ2-1; the D gene is possibly TRBD2 (5 bases). The CDR3 length is 13 residues. V lost 6 bases and J lost 8, with 14 bases in between. The germline CDR1 and CDR2 sequences are KGHSH and LQKENI.

This clone has a single count. The chain employs TRBV5-4 and TRBJ2-1; TRBD2 matches 11 bases. The V and J ends lost 4 bases and 7 bases, in that order; junction bases with no gene match: 7. The CDR3 contains 15 residues. The germline gives CDR1 SGHNT, CDR2 YYREEE (reference sequence). CDR3 coding DNA: TGTGCCAGCAGCCCCCCCGGGACTAGCGGAAATGAGCAGTTCTTC. Protein: CASSPPGTSGNEQFF.

This chain connects TRBV6-5 to TRBJ2-2; 7 positions agree with TRBD1. The V and J ends lost 3 bases and 4 bases, in that order; junction bases with no gene match: 5. Germline V lookup: CDR1 MNHEY, CDR2 SVGAGI. The CDR3 sequence is 15 residues long. CDR3 in DNA: TGTGCCAGCAGTTATACAGGGGACCGCACCGGGGAGCTGTTTTTT. It is translated as CASSYTGDRTGELFF.

This clone turned up a few times. This chain uses TRBV6-6 with TRBJ2-7; 7 bases agree with TRBD1. Per germline, CDR1 MNHNY and CDR2 SVGAGI (reference sequence). Losses at the gene ends were 2 bases for V and 3 bases for J; bases not matched to a gene: 10. This CDR3 region has 16 residues. This chain's CDR3 is CASSYRRAAGGYEQYF. For the CDR3, the DNA is TGTGCCAGCAGTTACCGTCGAGCGGCAGGGGGCTACGAGCAGTACTTC.